This T cell receptor beta chain was documented in a study of response to subunit inactivated influenza vaccine. Study outcomes and limitations: Each seasonal influenza vaccination recruits few new T cells, the authors suggested.

CDR3 size: 16 residues. Germline assignment: CDR1 ENHRY and CDR2 SYGVKD. V dropped 0 bases and J dropped 5; count of bases not matched to a gene: 8. MiXCR, run by TCRdb on the RT-PCR reads, gives a single entry per CDR3 protein. The sample holds about 530,000 distinct CDR3 sequences, roughly 12% seen once. This clonotype was picked up a small number of times. What it recognizes is unknown. The chain employs TRBV10-3 and TRBJ2-7; 9 nucleotides match TRBD1. This material consisted of PBMCs from blood, taken on the day of vaccination. This receptor was obtained from a man between 45 and 60 years old who received an inactivated influenza vaccine. CDR3 nucleotide sequence: TGTGCCATCAGTGAGTCGGCACAGGGGGCGAAGAACGAGCAGTACTTC. The encoded protein is CAISESAQGAKNEQYF.